This entry lists 6 T cell receptor delta chains sequenced from one sample in a study of gamma-delta T cells after stem cell transplantation. TCRdb reprocessed the RT-PCR reads using CATT. The sample contains 1,200 or so delta-chain clones, more than 2% of which appear only once. Input material: gamma-delta T cells. All receptors derive from a human donor. It is not recorded whose cells these are; they may come from a transplant donor.

This clone was seen a handful of times. This DNA's translation and the protein TCRdb lists, from a much larger clone, do not match at residue 14, likely due to a read error; the protein shown is translated from the DNA. The chain employs TRDV2 and TRDJ3, with 8 positions matching TRDD3. CDR1 and CDR2 (germline): GEAIGNYY, EKD. The CDR3 is 19 amino acids. The CDR3 region is CACDTPGGPSSWDARQMFF. The CDR3 DNA reads TGTGCCTGTGACACCCCTGGGGGACCGAGCTCCTGGGACGCCCGACAGATGTTTTTC.

This clone was seen a single time. There is no V gene call, and the J gene is TRDJ3; TRDD3 reflects the table's D call only, with no check against the DNA. There are 18 residues in the CDR3. CDR3 protein: CATATGGYGSWDTRQMFF. The CDR3 DNA reads as TGTGCCACCGCCACTGGGGGATACGGGTCCTGGGACACCCGACAGATGTTTTTC.

Details on this clone: A far bigger clonotype differs at one base, so this is likely a read error. Other DNA sequences in the same sample also yield this CDR3. The chain links TRDV2 to TRDJ1; no firm D call. V was cut by 4 bases and J by 1 base, with 15 bases left in between. This CDR3 spans 15 amino acids. The germline V gene has CDR1 GEAIGNYY and CDR2 EKD. The CDR3 DNA reads TGTGCCTGTGAGTTACTGCCTGGCGGCACCGATAAACTCATCTTT. This encodes CACELLPGGTDKLIF.

For this clone: A far larger clone is one nucleotide away, so this likely arose from a read error. Different DNA sequences within this sample yield the same CDR3. The chain recombines TRDV2 with TRDJ1, with D unresolved. Germline CDR1 reads GEAIGNYY; CDR2 reads EKD. V dropped 3 bases and J dropped 2 bases, with 15 bases sitting between them. The CDR3 runs to 15 residues. The CDR3 reads CACDSVGGKTDKLIF. CDR3 bases: TGTGCCTGTGACTCGGTGGGAGGGAAAACCGATAAACTCATCTTT.

On this clone: TCRdb records a much larger clone's protein for this DNA, with a difference at residue 6 that likely arises from a read error; the protein given is the translation of the DNA. J is TRDJ1 and V is TRDV2; 12 positions agree with TRDD3. Germline-derived CDR1 and CDR2 are GEAIGNYY and EKD. The CDR3 runs 20 residues. V lost 3 bases to trimming and J lost 3 bases; unmatched junction nucleotides: 19. The CDR3 bases are TGTGCCTGTGACGACCTAGCAGTGATTACTGGGGGATACCCAGCCGATAAACTCATCTTT. Its translation is CACDDLAVITGGYPADKLIF.

This clone rates as medium-sized (0.01 to 0.1%). This probably arose from a read error, given a far larger clone one base away. Other DNA variants within this sample encode the same CDR3. The chain carries TRDV2 and TRDJ1; a possible D gene is TRDD3 (5 bases). Germline CDR1 GEAIGNYY, CDR2 EKD. The CDR3 totals 18 residues. DNA for the CDR3: TGCGCCTGTGACACCGTACGTGGATGGGGCTCGGCGGACGATAAACTCATCTTT. It translates to CACDTVRGWGSADDKLIF.